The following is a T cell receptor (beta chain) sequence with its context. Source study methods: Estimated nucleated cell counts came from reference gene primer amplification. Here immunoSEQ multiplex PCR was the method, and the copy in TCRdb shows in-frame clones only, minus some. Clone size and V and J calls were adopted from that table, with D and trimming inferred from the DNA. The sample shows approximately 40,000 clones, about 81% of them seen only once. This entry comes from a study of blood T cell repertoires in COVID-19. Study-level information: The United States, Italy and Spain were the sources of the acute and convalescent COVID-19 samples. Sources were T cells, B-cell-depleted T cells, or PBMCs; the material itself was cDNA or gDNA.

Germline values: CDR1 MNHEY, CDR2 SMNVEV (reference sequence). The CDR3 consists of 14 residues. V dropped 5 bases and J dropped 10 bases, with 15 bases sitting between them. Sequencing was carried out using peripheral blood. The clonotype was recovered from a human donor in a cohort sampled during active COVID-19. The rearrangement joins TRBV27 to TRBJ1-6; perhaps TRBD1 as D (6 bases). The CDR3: CASSPSGVRSPLHF. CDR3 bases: TGTGCCAGCAGTCCATCAGGGGTGCGCTCACCCCTCCACTTT.